This paragraph reports one T cell receptor (beta chain). This specimen belongs to a study of blood T cell repertoires in COVID-19. The wider study: Specimens from acute and convalescent COVID-19 originated in the United States, Italy and Spain. PBMCs, B-cell-depleted T cells, or T cells were the source of the cDNA or gDNA that made up the material.

In the source study's methods: Quantification of nucleated cells was approximated via reference gene primer amplification. Profiled with immunoSEQ multiplex PCR; TCRdb holds only in-frame clones, not every one. The V and J calls and clone size come from that table; D and trimming were worked out from the DNA. Found here are hundreds of thousands of clones, 85% to 90% of them singletons; the top ten hold 0.2% to 0.3%. Germline V gene sequence: CDR1 SGHAT, CDR2 FQNNGV. The CDR3 is made up of 14 amino acids. J was trimmed by 2 bases and V by 6 bases; bases with no gene match: 4. This clonotype was sampled from a woman aged 18-35 years with acute or convalescent COVID-19. Sequenced input: peripheral blood. The V and J genes are TRBV11-2 and TRBJ1-3; 7 nucleotides match TRBD1. The chain's CDR3 is CASRPTGAGNTIYF. The CDR3 coding sequence is TGTGCCAGCAGGCCAACAGGGGCTGGAAACACCATATATTTT.